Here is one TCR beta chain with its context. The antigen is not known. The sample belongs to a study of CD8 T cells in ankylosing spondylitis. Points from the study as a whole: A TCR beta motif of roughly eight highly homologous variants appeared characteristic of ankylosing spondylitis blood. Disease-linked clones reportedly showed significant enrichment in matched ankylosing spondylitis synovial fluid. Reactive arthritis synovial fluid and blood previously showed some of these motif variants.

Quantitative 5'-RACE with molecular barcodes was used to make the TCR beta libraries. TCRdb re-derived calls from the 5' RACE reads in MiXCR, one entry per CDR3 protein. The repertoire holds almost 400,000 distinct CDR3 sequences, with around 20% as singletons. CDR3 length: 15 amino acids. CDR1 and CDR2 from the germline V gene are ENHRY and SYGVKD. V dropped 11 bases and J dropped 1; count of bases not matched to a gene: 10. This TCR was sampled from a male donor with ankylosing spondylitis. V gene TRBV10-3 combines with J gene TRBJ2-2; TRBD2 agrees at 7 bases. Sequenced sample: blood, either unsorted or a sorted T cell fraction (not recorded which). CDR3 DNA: TGTGCCGCCGCCTGGGCTAGCGGGAACACCGGGGAGCTGTTTTTT. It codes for CAAAWASGNTGELFF.